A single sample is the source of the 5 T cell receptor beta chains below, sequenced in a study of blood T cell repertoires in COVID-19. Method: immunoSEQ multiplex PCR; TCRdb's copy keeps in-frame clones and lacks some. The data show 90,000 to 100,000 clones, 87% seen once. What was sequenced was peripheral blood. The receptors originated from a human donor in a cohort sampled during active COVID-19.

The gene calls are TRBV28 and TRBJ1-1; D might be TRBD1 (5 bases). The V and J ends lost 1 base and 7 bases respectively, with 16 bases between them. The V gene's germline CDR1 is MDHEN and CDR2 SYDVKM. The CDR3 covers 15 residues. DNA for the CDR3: TGTGCCAGCAGTTTATCCAGCTGGGGGGAGGGTGAAGCTTTCTTT. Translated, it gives CASSLSSWGEGEAFF.

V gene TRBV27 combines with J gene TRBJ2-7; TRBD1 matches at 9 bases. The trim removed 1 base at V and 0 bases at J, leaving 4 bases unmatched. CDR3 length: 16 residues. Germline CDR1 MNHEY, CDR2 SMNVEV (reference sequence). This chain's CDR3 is CASSLYTGQGSYEQYF. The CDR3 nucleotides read TGTGCCAGCAGTTTATATACGGGACAGGGCTCCTACGAGCAGTACTTC.

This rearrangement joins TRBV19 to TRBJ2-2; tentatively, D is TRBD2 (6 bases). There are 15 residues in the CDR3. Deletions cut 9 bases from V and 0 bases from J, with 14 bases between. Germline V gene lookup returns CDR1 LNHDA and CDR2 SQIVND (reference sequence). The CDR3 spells CASRDFNANTGELFF. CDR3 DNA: TGTGCCAGCCGGGACTTCAACGCGAACACCGGGGAGCTGTTTTTT.

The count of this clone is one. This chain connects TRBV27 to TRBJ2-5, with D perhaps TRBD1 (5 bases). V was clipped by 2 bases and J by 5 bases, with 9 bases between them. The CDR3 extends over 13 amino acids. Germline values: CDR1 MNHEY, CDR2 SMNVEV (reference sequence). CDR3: CASSLQGGETQYF. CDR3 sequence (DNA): TGTGCCAGCAGTTTACAGGGTGGGGAGACCCAGTACTTC.

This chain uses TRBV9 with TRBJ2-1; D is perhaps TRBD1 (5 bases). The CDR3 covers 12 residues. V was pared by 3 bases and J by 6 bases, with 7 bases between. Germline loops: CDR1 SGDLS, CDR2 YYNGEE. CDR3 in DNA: TGTGCCAGCAGCGGGACACTCAATGAGCAGTTCTTC. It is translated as CASSGTLNEQFF.